The subject of this entry is one T cell receptor (beta chain). The entry originates in a study of T cell changes during pregnancy in multiple sclerosis. Libraries were prepared by immunoSEQ multiplex PCR; TCRdb keeps only in-frame clonotypes and omits some of them. The table shows 55,000 to 75,000 clones, with roughly 91% occurring only once. V shed 0 bases and J 8 bases; nucleotides not matched to a gene: 8. The CDR3 loop spans 16 amino acids. Germline V lookup: CDR1 SGHRS, CDR2 YFSETQ. The V call is TRBV5-1, the J call TRBJ2-1; TRBD2 matches 10 bases. The receptor comes from a female donor in good health, enrolled as a control in a pregnancy study. Sample: peripheral blood, taken in the third trimester of pregnancy. CDR3 nucleotides: TGCGCCAGCAGCTTGGACGGATCTAGCGGGAGTTATGAGCAGTTCTTC. This codes for CASSLDGSSGSYEQFF.